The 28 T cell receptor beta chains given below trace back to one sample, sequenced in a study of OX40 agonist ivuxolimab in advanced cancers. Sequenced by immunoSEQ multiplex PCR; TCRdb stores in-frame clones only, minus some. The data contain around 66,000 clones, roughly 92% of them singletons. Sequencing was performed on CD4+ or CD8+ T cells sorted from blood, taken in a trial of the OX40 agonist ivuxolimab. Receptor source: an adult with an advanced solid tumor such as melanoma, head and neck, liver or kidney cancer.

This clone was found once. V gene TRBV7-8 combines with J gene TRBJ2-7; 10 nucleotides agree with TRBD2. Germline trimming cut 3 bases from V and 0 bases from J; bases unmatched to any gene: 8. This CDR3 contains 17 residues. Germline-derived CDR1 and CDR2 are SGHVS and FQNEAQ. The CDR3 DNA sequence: TGTGCCAGCAGCTTCATGGGGGCTAGCGGGAGCTCCTACGAGCAGTACTTC. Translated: CASSFMGASGSSYEQYF.

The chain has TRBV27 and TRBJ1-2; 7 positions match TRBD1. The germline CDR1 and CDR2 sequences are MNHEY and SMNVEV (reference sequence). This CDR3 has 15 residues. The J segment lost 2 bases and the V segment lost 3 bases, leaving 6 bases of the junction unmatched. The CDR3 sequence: CASSFHRDRNYGYTF. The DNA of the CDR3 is TGTGCCAGCAGTTTTCACCGGGACAGAAACTATGGCTACACCTTC.

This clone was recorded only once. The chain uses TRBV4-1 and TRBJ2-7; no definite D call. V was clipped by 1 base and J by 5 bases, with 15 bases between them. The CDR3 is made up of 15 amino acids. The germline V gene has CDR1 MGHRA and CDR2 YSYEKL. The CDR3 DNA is TGCGCCAGCAGCCAAGTCCCATCGACGTTAAACGAGCAGTACTTC. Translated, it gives CASSQVPSTLNEQYF.

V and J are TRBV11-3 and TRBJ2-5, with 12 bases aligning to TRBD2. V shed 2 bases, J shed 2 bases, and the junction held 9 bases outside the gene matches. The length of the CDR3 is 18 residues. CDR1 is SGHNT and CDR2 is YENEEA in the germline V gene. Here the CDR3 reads CASSLSTSGGIGQETQYF. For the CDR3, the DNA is TGTGCCAGCAGCTTATCAACTAGCGGGGGGATAGGGCAAGAGACCCAGTACTTC.

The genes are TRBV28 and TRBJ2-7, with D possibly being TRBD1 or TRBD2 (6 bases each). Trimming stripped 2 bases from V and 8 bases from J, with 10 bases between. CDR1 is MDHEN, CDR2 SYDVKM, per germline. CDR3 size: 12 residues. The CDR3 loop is CASSLGGGQQYF. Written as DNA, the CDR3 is TGTGCCAGCAGTTTAGGTGGGGGGCAGCAGTACTTC.

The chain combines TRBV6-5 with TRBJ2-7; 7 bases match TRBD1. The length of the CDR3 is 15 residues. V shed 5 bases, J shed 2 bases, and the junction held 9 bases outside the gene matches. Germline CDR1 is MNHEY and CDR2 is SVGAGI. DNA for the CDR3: TGTGCCAGCAGTGGACCGGACAGGCCCCCCTACGAGCAGTACTTC. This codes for CASSGPDRPPYEQYF.

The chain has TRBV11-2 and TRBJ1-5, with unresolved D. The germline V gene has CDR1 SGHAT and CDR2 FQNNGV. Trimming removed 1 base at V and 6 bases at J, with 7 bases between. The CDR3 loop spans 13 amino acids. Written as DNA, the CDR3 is TGTGCCAGCAGCTTAGGGTCGGGTCAGCCCCAGCATTTT. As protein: CASSLGSGQPQHF.

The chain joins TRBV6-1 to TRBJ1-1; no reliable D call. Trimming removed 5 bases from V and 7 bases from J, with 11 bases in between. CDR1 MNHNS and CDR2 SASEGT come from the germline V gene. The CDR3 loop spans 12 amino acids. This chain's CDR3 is CASSFVTNEAFF. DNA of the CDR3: TGTGCCAGCAGTTTTGTGACCAATGAAGCTTTCTTT.

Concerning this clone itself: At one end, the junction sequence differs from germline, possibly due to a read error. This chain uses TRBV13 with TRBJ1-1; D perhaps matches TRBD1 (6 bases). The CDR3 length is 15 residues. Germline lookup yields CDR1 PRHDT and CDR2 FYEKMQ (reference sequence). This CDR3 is CASSIGRGTYTEAFF. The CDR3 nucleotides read TGTGCCAGCAGCATAGGCAGGGGCACGTACACTGAAGCTTTCTTT.

The CDR3 nucleotides are TGTGCCAGCAGTTCCCCAAGGGTAGGGGTCCCCTACGAGCAGTACTTC. Its protein product is CASSSPRVGVPYEQYF. The chain recombines TRBV28 with TRBJ2-7, with D possibly being TRBD1 (5 bases). The germline gives CDR1 MDHEN, CDR2 SYDVKM. The CDR3 consists of 16 residues. The germline V and J ends were trimmed by 4 bases and 2 bases, with 18 bases remaining between them.

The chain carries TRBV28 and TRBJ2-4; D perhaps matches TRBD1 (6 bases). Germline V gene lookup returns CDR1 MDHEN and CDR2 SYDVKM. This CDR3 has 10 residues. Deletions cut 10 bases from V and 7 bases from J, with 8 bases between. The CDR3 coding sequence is TGTGCCACCCAGGGGAACATTCAGTACTTC. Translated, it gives CATQGNIQYF.

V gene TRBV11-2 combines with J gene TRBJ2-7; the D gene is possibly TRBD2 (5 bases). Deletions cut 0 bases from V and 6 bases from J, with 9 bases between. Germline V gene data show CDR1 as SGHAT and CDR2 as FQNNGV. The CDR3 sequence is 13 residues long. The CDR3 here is CASSLDRRGEQYF. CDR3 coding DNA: TGTGCCAGCAGCTTAGATCGACGGGGCGAGCAGTACTTC.

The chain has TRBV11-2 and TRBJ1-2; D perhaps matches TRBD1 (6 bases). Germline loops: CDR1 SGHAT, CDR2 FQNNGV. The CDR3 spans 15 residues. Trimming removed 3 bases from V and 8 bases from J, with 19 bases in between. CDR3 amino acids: CASSFGGAALRGYTF. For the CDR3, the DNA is TGTGCCAGCAGCTTCGGGGGGGCGGCCCTGAGGGGCTACACCTTC.

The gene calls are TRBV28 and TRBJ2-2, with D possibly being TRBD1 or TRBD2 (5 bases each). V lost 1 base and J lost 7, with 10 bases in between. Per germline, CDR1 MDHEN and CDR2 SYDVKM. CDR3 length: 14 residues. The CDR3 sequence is CASSLSGGGGELFF. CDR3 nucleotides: TGTGCCAGCAGTTTATCTGGTGGGGGCGGGGAGCTGTTTTTT.

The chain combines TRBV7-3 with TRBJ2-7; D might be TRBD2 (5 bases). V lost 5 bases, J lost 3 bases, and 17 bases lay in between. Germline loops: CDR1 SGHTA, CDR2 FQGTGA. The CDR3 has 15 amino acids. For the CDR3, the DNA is TGTGCCAGCAGCCCCGAGGGCGGTTCCTACTACGAGCAGTACTTC. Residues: CASSPEGGSYYEQYF.

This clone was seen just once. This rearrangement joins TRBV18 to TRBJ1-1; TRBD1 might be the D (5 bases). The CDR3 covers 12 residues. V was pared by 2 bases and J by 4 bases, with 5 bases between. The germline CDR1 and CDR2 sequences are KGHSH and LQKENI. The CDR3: CASSPGATEAFF. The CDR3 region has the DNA TGTGCCAGCTCACCAGGGGCCACTGAAGCTTTCTTT.

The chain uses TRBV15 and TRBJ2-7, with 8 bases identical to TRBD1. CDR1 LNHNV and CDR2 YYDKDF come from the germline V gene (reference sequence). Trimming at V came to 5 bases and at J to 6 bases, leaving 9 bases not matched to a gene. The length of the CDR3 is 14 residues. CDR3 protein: CATSADRGTFEQYF. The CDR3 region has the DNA TGTGCCACCAGCGCCGACAGGGGTACGTTCGAGCAGTACTTC.

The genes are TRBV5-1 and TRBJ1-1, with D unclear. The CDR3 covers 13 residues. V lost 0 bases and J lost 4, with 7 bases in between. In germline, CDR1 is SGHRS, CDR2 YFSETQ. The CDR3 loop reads CASSLDQITEAFF. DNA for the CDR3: TGCGCCAGCAGCTTGGACCAGATCACTGAAGCTTTCTTT.

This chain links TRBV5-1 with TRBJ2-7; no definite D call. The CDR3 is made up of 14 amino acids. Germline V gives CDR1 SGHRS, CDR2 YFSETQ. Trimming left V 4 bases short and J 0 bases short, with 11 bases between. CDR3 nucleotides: TGCGCCAGCAGCCTGGAGAGTAACTCCTACGAGCAGTACTTC. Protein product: CASSLESNSYEQYF.

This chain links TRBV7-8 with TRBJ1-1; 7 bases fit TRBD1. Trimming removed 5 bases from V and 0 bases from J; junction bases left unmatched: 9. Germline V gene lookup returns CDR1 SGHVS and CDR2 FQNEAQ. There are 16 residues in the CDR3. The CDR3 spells CASSGGETGLNTEAFF. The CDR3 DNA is TGTGCCAGCAGCGGGGGAGAGACAGGGTTGAACACTGAAGCTTTCTTT.

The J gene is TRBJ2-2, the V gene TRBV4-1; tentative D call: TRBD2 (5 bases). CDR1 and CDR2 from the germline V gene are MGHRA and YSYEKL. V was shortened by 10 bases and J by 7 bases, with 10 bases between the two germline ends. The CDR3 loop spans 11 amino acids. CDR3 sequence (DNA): TGCGCCACCTGGGGAGACGGGGAGCTGTTTTTT. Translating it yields CATWGDGELFF.

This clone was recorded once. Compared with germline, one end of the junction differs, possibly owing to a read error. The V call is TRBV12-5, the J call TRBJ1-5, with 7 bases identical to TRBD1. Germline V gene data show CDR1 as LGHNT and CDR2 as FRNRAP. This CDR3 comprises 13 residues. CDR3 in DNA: TGTGCTAGTGGGCGGGACAGCATTCAGCCCCAGCATTTT. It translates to CASGRDSIQPQHF.

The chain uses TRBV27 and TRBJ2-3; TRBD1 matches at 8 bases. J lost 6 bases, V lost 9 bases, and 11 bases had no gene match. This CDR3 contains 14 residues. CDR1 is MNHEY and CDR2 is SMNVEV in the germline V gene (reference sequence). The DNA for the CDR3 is TGTGCCAGTGGCGGACAGGGAGGTTTGGATACGCAGTATTTT. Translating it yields CASGGQGGLDTQYF.

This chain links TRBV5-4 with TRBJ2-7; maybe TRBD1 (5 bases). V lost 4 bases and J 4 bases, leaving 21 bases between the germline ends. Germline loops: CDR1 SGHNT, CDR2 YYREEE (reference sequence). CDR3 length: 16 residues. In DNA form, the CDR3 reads TGTGCCAGCAGCAAGGTAGGGGCCACCCCAGTTTACGAGCAGTACTTC. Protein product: CASSKVGATPVYEQYF. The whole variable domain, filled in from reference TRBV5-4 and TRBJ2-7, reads ETGVTQSPTHLIKTRGQQVTLRCSSQSGHNTVSWYQQALGQGPQFIFQYYREEENGRGNFPPRFSGLQFPNYSSELNVNALELDDSALYLCASSKVGATPVYEQYFGPGTRLTVT.

CDR3 region: CASSWVSYEQYF. The CDR3 nucleotides are TGTGCCAGCAGCTGGGTCTCCTACGAGCAGTACTTC. This rearrangement joins TRBV5-4 to TRBJ2-7, with unresolved D. There are 12 residues in the CDR3. Between the trimmed V and J ends, which lost 3 bases and 0 bases, there was a span of 4 bases. Germline V CDR1 and CDR2: SGHNT, YYREEE (reference sequence).

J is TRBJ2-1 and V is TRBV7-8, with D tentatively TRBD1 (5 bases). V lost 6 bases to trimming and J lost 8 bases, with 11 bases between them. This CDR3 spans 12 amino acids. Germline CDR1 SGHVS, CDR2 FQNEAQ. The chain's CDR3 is CASSWGSDEQFF. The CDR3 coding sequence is TGTGCCAGCAGTTGGGGCTCCGATGAGCAGTTCTTC.

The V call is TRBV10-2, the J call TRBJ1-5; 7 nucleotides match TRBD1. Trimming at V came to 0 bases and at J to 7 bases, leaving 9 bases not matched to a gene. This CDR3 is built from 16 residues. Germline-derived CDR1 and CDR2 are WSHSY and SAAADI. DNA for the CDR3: TGCGCCAGCAGTGAGTCGAACAGGGGAATGGGGCAGCCCCAGCATTTT. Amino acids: CASSESNRGMGQPQHF.

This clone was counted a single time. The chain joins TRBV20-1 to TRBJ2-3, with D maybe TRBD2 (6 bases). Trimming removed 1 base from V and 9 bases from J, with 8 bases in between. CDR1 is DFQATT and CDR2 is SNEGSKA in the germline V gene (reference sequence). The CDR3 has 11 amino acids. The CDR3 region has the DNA TGCAGTGCTAGAGGCGGGACGACGCAGTATTTT. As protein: CSARGGTTQYF.